The 29 T cell receptor beta chains given below trace back to one sample, sequenced in a study of T cell responses to AZD1222 COVID-19 vaccine. Here immunoSEQ multiplex PCR was the method, and the copy in TCRdb shows in-frame clones only, minus some. The sample shows about 140,000 clones, about 80% of them seen only once. The material sequenced was peripheral blood, taken on day 0 of AZD1222 vaccination. The origin of the receptors is an adult in good health.

CDR3: CASRDRGGTNEKLFF. CDR3 DNA sequence: TGTGCCAGTAGGGATCGAGGGGGAACTAATGAAAAACTGTTTTTT. The gene calls are TRBV19 and TRBJ1-4; TRBD1 might be the D (6 bases). This CDR3 spans 15 amino acids. Looked up from germline, CDR1 is LNHDA and CDR2 is SQIVND (reference sequence). The germline V and J ends were trimmed by 6 bases and 1 base, with 12 bases remaining between them.

As regards this clone: Other DNA variants within this sample encode the same CDR3. The chain has TRBV2 and TRBJ2-5; D is uncertain. Deletions cut 4 bases from V and 5 bases from J, with 5 bases between. Germline V gene lookup returns CDR1 SNHLY and CDR2 FYNNEI. The CDR3 contains 11 residues. The chain's CDR3 is CASSVGETQYF. CDR3 DNA sequence: TGTGCCAGCAGTGTTGGGGAGACCCAGTACTTC.

J is TRBJ1-4 and V is TRBV19; possibly TRBD1 for D (5 bases). This CDR3 has 15 amino acids. Trimming removed 1 base from V and 8 bases from J, with 14 bases in between. CDR1 is LNHDA, CDR2 SQIVND, per germline (reference sequence). The CDR3 region has the DNA TGTGCCAGTAGTATAGCAAGATCTCGGGGGGAAAAACTGTTTTTT. Its protein is CASSIARSRGEKLFF.

This chain joins TRBV6-2 or TRBV6-3 and TRBJ1-1; D not certain. This CDR3 is 19 amino acids long. With 0 bases removed from V and 3 bases from J, the gap between germline ends came to 23 bases. The germline V gene encodes CDR1 MNHEY and CDR2 SVGEGT. CDR3 DNA sequence: TGTGCCAGCAGTTACTCGAAAACCGGGATCATATCTGTGGACACTGAAGCTTTCTTT. This codes for CASSYSKTGIISVDTEAFF.

This sequence joins TRBV28 and TRBJ1-6; 9 bases are a match to TRBD1. J gave up 10 bases and V 5 bases, and 9 bases lay outside the gene matches. CDR3 length equals 15 residues. Per germline, CDR1 MDHEN and CDR2 SYDVKM. CDR3 region: CASSDQQGARSPLHF. The CDR3 DNA reads as TGTGCCAGCAGTGACCAACAGGGGGCGCGGTCACCCCTCCACTTT.

This rearrangement joins TRBV19 to TRBJ2-7; TRBD1 is a possible D gene (6 bases). This CDR3 comprises 14 residues. V was clipped by 3 bases and J by 4 bases, with 13 bases between them. CDR1 is LNHDA, CDR2 SQIVND, per germline (reference sequence). CDR3 bases: TGTGCCAGTAGTATTCAGGGGCAAGGGTACGAGCAGTACTTC. Encoded protein: CASSIQGQGYEQYF.

The rearrangement uses TRBV25-1 and TRBJ1-1; 7 bases agree with TRBD1. Per germline, CDR1 MGHDK and CDR2 SYGVNS. V lost 7 bases, J lost 1 base, and 3 bases stayed unmatched. The CDR3 runs to 13 residues. This CDR3 is CASKGARNTEAFF. For the CDR3, the DNA is TGTGCCAGCAAGGGGGCTCGGAACACTGAAGCTTTCTTT.

This chain joins TRBV6-5 and TRBJ2-2; 7 positions match TRBD1. V was clipped by 6 bases and J by 4 bases; unmatched bases: 5. This CDR3 is 14 amino acids long. In germline, CDR1 is MNHEY, CDR2 SVGAGI. The CDR3 DNA reads as TGTGCCAGCAGGAGGGACAGTCCCACCGGGGAGCTGTTTTTT. Protein: CASRRDSPTGELFF.

The chain employs TRBV4-2 and TRBJ1-5, with D possibly being TRBD1 (5 bases). Germline loops: CDR1 LGHNA, CDR2 YNFKEQ. V was pared by 3 bases and J by 3 bases, with 9 bases between. This CDR3 is built from 14 residues. The CDR3 region is CASSQGGSNQPQHF. The CDR3 DNA is TGTGCCAGCAGCCAGGGGGGTTCCAATCAGCCCCAGCATTTT.

This rearrangement joins TRBV18 to TRBJ1-1; D is undetermined. CDR1 is KGHSH and CDR2 is LQKENI in the germline V gene. This CDR3 region has 13 residues. V lost 3 bases, J lost 6 bases, and 11 bases lay in between. CDR3 amino acids: CASSPSRSAEAFF. The CDR3 DNA reads as TGTGCCAGCTCACCCTCCAGGTCGGCTGAAGCTTTCTTT.

Written as DNA, the CDR3 is TGTGCCAGCAGCCCCTCGGGGGGGACGAACACCGGGGAGCTGTTTTTT. This gives the protein CASSPSGGTNTGELFF. V and J are TRBV4-2 and TRBJ2-2, with 8 bases identical to TRBD2. Per germline, CDR1 LGHNA and CDR2 YNFKEQ. This CDR3 region has 16 residues. V dropped 4 bases and J dropped 0; count of bases not matched to a gene: 4.

The CDR3 DNA sequence: TGTGCCAGCAGCTCGGGACTATCCCAAGAGACCCAGTACTTC. This codes for CASSSGLSQETQYF. The J gene is TRBJ2-5, the V gene TRBV5-5, with 7 bases matching TRBD2. This CDR3 is built from 14 residues. Germline V gives CDR1 SGHKS, CDR2 YYEKEE (reference sequence). V was pared by 3 bases and J by 1 base, with 3 bases of the junction left unmatched. Full variable domain (missing parts from reference TRBV5-5 and TRBJ2-5): DAGVTQSPTHLIKTRGQQVTLRCSPISGHKSVSWYQQVLGQGPQFIFQYYEKEERGRGNFPDRFSARQFPNYSSELNVNALLLGDSALYLCASSSGLSQETQYFGPGTRLLVL.

The chain couples TRBV4-1 to TRBJ1-5; 8 bases match TRBD1. The J segment lost 2 bases and the V segment lost 1 base, leaving 4 bases of the junction unmatched. Germline CDR1 MGHRA, CDR2 YSYEKL. The CDR3 spans 16 residues. In nucleotides, the CDR3 is TGCGCCAGCAGCCAAGCTATGACAGGGGGCAATCAGCCCCAGCATTTT. Translated: CASSQAMTGGNQPQHF.

This chain uses TRBV12-3 or TRBV12-4 with TRBJ1-6; D might be TRBD1 (6 bases). The CDR3 has 13 residues. V lost 6 bases to trimming and J lost 10 bases, with 13 bases between them. CDR3 residues: CASRSGGRSPLHF. The CDR3 DNA sequence: TGTGCCAGCAGGTCCGGGGGGCGATCACCCCTCCACTTT.

This chain connects TRBV9 to TRBJ2-7, with a weak D call TRBD1 (5 bases). The ends were cut back, 2 bases at V and 0 bases at J, with 9 bases in the middle. This CDR3 region has 14 residues. CDR1 is SGDLS, CDR2 YYNGEE, per germline. The CDR3 sequence: CASSVRQSSYEQYF. The CDR3 region has the DNA TGTGCCAGCAGCGTCCGACAGAGCTCCTACGAGCAGTACTTC.

In this sample, this clone turned up a few times. At one of its ends the junction is not consistent with the germline gene, which may arise from a read error. The V and J genes are TRBV28 and TRBJ1-1, with D hard to call. CDR1 and CDR2 (germline): MDHEN, SYDVKM. CDR3 length equals 17 residues. CDR3 DNA: TGCGAAACCTCAAAATCAGGCCCCCGGGTTCTTAACACTGAAGCTTTCTTT. Translation gives CETSKSGPRVLNTEAFF.

The gene calls are TRBV28 and TRBJ2-3; weak D call: TRBD1 (8 bases). Germline CDR1 MDHEN, CDR2 SYDVKM. The CDR3 contains 15 residues. V lost 7 bases and J lost 0, with 14 bases in between. Here the CDR3 DNA reads TGTGCCAGCACTACAGGGGGGGCAAGCACAGATACGCAGTATTTT. Residues: CASTTGGASTDTQYF. Full variable domain (remainder filled in from reference TRBV28 and TRBJ2-3): DVKVTQSSRYLVKRTGEKVFLECVQDMDHENMFWYRQDPGLGLRLIYFSYDVKMKEKGDIPEGYSVSREKKERFSLILESASTNQTSMYLCASTTGGASTDTQYFGPGTRLTVL.

V and J are TRBV2 and TRBJ1-1; D may be TRBD1 (5 bases). CDR1 and CDR2 (germline): SNHLY, FYNNEI. V was shortened by 4 bases and J by 2 bases, with 8 bases between the two germline ends. There are 13 residues in the CDR3. The CDR3 DNA reads TGTGCCAGCAGTGTGACAGACAACACTGAAGCTTTCTTT. Protein sequence: CASSVTDNTEAFF.

The CDR3 spells CASSAQGDRNSPLHF. CDR3 nucleotide sequence: TGTGCCAGCAGCGCACAGGGGGATCGGAATTCACCCCTCCACTTT. The chain is built from TRBV7-6 and TRBJ1-6; 8 bases align to TRBD1. Germline CDR1 is SGHVS and CDR2 is FNYEAQ. The CDR3 length is 15 residues. V was clipped by 5 bases and J by 7 bases; unmatched bases: 7.

This chain joins TRBV5-4 and TRBJ1-2; the match to TRBD1 covers 7 bases. Germline V lookup: CDR1 SGHNT, CDR2 YYREEE (reference sequence). The CDR3 length is 14 residues. The junction had 7 bases not matched to a gene; V was cut back by 7 bases and J by 1 base. The DNA of the CDR3 is TGTGCCAGCGGGACAGCCCTATATAACTATGGCTACACCTTC. Translating gives CASGTALYNYGYTF. Drawing the rest from reference TRBV5-4 and TRBJ1-2, the complete variable domain is ETGVTQSPTHLIKTRGQQVTLRCSSQSGHNTVSWYQQALGQGPQFIFQYYREEENGRGNFPPRFSGLQFPNYSSELNVNALELDDSALYLCASGTALYNYGYTFGSGTRLTVV.

This clone was seen a handful of times. The chain has TRBV28 and TRBJ2-7, with 8 bases aligning to TRBD2. Germline loops: CDR1 MDHEN, CDR2 SYDVKM. J lost 2 bases, V lost 5 bases, and 20 bases had no gene match. The CDR3 runs to 19 residues. CDR3 residues: CASSPRTSHSGSLAYEQYF. As DNA, the CDR3 is TGTGCCAGCAGTCCGCGGACTAGCCATTCCGGCTCTTTGGCCTACGAGCAGTACTTC.

The rearrangement joins TRBV18 to TRBJ2-7; no firm D call. Germline-derived CDR1 and CDR2 are KGHSH and LQKENI. The germline V and J ends were trimmed by 2 bases and 2 bases, with 7 bases remaining between them. The CDR3 has 13 residues. DNA of the CDR3: TGTGCCAGCTCACCAAACAGCCCCTACGAGCAGTACTTC. Protein sequence: CASSPNSPYEQYF. The variable domain in full, completed from reference TRBV18 and TRBJ2-7, reads NAGVMQNPRHLVRRRGQEARLRCSPMKGHSHVYWYRQLPEEGLKFMVYLQKENIIDESGMPKERFSAEFPKEGPSILRIQQVVRGDSAAYFCASSPNSPYEQYFGPGTRLTVT.

This rearrangement joins TRBV7-8 to TRBJ1-1, with D uncertain. Trimming cost V 2 bases and J 2 bases, with 6 bases left between them. This CDR3 region has 13 residues. In germline, CDR1 is SGHVS, CDR2 FQNEAQ. CDR3 nucleotides: TGTGCCAGCAGCTTAATATACAACACTGAAGCTTTCTTT. Translated, it gives CASSLIYNTEAFF.

J is TRBJ2-3 and V is TRBV19; tentatively, D is TRBD2 (6 bases). The CDR3 has 15 residues. Germline CDR1 LNHDA, CDR2 SQIVND (reference sequence). Trimming cost V 1 base and J 1 base, with 9 bases left between them. The CDR3 DNA sequence: TGTGCCAGTAGTATAGCGGCGGGGCGCACAGATACGCAGTATTTT. Translation gives CASSIAAGRTDTQYF. The variable domain in full, with the rest retrieved from reference TRBV19 and TRBJ2-3, is DGGITQSPKYLFRKEGQNVTLSCEQNLNHDAMYWYRQDPGQGLRLIYYSQIVNDFQKGDIAEGYSVSREKKESFPLTVTSAQKNPTAFYLCASSIAAGRTDTQYFGPGTRLTVL.

The J gene is TRBJ1-2, the V gene TRBV27; D is unresolved. V dropped 6 bases and J dropped 1 base, with 3 bases sitting between them. The CDR3 has 11 amino acids. The germline V gene encodes CDR1 MNHEY and CDR2 SMNVEV (reference sequence). The CDR3 sequence: CASRGNYGYTF. CDR3 coding DNA: TGTGCCAGCAGGGGTAACTATGGCTACACCTTC.

The chain couples TRBV28 to TRBJ1-1; TRBD1 matches 12 bases. The CDR3 has 14 amino acids. V shed 8 bases, J shed 5 bases, and the junction held 6 bases outside the gene matches. Germline values: CDR1 MDHEN, CDR2 SYDVKM. The CDR3: CASGTGGGWTEAFF. CDR3 coding DNA: TGTGCCAGCGGGACAGGGGGCGGATGGACTGAAGCTTTCTTT.

The chain has TRBV28 and TRBJ2-1, with D hard to call. Germline V gives CDR1 MDHEN, CDR2 SYDVKM. Deletions cut 4 bases from V and 6 bases from J, with 16 bases between. This CDR3 region has 15 residues. Here the CDR3 reads CASSSRTQRVNEQFF. The DNA of the CDR3 is TGTGCCAGCAGTTCCCGGACCCAAAGGGTCAATGAGCAGTTCTTC.

The chain is built from TRBV18 and TRBJ2-7; tentatively, D is TRBD1 (6 bases). The germline V and J ends were trimmed by 6 bases and 0 bases, with 12 bases remaining between them. The CDR3 is 14 amino acids. Germline CDR1 is KGHSH and CDR2 is LQKENI. CDR3 in amino acids: CASSDSTNSYEQYF. In nucleotides, the CDR3 is TGTGCCAGCTCGGACAGTACTAACTCCTACGAGCAGTACTTC.

The J gene is TRBJ1-4, the V gene TRBV10-3; a possible D gene is TRBD1 (5 bases). V shed 1 base and J shed 6 bases, with 9 bases lying between them. Looked up from germline, CDR1 is ENHRY and CDR2 is SYGVKD. CDR3 length: 14 amino acids. The CDR3 sequence: CAISEWGNDEKLFF. The DNA of the CDR3 is TGTGCCATCAGTGAGTGGGGGAATGATGAAAAACTGTTTTTT.